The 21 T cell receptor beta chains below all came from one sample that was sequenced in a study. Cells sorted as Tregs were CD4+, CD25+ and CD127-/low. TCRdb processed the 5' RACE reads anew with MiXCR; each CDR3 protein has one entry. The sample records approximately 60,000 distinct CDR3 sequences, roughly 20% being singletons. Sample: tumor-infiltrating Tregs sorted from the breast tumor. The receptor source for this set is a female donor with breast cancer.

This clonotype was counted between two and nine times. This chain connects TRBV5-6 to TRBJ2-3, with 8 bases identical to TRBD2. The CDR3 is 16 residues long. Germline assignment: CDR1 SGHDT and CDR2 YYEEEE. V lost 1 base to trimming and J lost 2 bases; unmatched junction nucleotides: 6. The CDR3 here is CASSLRSGSFTDTQYF. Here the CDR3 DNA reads TGTGCCAGCAGCTTGAGAAGCGGGAGTTTCACAGATACGCAGTATTTT.

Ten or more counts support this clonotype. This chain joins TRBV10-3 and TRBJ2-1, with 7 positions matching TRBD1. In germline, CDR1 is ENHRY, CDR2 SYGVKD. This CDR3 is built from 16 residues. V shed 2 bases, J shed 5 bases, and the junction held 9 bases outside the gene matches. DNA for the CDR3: TGTGCCATCAGTGAGATCCCAGGGGGTAGGCACAATGAGCAGTTCTTC. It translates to CAISEIPGGRHNEQFF.

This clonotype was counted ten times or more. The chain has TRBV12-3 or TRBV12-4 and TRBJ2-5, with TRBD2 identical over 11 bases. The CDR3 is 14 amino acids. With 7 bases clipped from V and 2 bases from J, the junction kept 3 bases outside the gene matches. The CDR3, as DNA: TGTGCCAGCAATCCTAGCGGGAGGCAAGAGACCCAGTACTTC. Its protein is CASNPSGRQETQYF.

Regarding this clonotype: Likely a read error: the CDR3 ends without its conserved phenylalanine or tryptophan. CDR3 amino acids: CASRRTGGYNEQFL. CDR3 sequence (DNA): TGTGCCAGCCGACGGACAGGGGGTTACAATGAGCAGTTCTTA. The V call is TRBV6-6, the J call TRBJ2-1, with 10 bases aligning to TRBD1. CDR1 MNHNY and CDR2 SVGAGI come from the germline V gene (reference sequence). The CDR3 has 14 amino acids. V trimming: 8 bases; J trimming: 4 bases; junction bases outside the gene matches: 5.

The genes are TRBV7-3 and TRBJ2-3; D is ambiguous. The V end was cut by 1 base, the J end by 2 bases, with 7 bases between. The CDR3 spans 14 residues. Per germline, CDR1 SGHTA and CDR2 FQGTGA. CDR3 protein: CASSLSRSTDTQYF. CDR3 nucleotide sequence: TGTGCCAGCAGCTTAAGCAGGTCCACAGATACGCAGTATTTT.

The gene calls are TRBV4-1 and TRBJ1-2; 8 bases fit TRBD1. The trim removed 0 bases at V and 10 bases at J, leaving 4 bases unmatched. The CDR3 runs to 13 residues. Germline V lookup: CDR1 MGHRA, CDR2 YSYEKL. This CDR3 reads CASSQDQDRDYTF. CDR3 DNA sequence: TGCGCCAGCAGCCAAGATCAGGACAGGGACTACACCTTC.

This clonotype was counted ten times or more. In nucleotides, the CDR3 is TGCAGCACCACGGGACTAGCGGGAGCGTACGAGCAGTACTTC. It specifies CSTTGLAGAYEQYF. The chain recombines TRBV29-1 with TRBJ2-7; 14 nucleotides line up with TRBD2. The CDR3 totals 14 residues. Germline V gene sequence: CDR1 SQVTM, CDR2 ANQGSEA. Trimming at V came to 8 bases and at J to 4 bases, leaving 7 bases not matched to a gene.

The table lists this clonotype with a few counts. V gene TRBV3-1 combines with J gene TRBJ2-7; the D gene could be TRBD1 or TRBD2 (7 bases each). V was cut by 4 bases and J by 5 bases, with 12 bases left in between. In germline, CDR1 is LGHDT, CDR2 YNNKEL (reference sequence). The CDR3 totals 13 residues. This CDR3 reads CASSRQGGDEQYF. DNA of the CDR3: TGTGCCAGCAGCCGTCAGGGGGGGGACGAGCAGTACTTC.

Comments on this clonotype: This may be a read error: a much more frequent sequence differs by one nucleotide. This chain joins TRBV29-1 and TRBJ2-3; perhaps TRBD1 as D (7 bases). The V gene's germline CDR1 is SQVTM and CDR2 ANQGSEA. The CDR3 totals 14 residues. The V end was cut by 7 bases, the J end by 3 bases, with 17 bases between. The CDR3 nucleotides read TGCAGCGGCGAAGGGGGCGCGGGGACAGATACGCAGTATTTT. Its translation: CSGEGGAGTDTQYF.

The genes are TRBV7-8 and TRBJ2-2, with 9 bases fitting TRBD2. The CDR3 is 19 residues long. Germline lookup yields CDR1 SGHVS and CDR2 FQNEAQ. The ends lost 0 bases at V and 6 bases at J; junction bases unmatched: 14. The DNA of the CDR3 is TGTGCCAGCAGCTTAGCGCGGATAGCGGGAGATCGGTACGCCGGGGAGCTGTTTTTT. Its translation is CASSLARIAGDRYAGELFF.

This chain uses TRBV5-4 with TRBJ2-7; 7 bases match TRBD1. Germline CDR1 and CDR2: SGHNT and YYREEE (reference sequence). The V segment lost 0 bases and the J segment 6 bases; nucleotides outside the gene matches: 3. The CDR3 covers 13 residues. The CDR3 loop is CASSLDRGIEQYF. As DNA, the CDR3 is TGTGCCAGCAGCTTGGACAGGGGAATCGAGCAGTACTTC.

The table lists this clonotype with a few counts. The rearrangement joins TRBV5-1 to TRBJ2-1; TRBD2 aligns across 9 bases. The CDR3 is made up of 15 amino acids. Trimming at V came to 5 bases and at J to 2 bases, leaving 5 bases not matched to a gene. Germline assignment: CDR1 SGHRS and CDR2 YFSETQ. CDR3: CASSPSGITYNEQFF. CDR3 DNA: TGCGCCAGCAGTCCTAGCGGGATAACCTACAATGAGCAGTTCTTC.

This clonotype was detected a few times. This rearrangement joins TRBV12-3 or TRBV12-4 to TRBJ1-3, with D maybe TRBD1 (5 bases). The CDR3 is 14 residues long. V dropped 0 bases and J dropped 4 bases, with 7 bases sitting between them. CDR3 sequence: CASSLAGGGNTIYF. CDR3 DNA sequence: TGTGCCAGCAGTTTAGCGGGGGGAGGAAACACCATATATTTT.

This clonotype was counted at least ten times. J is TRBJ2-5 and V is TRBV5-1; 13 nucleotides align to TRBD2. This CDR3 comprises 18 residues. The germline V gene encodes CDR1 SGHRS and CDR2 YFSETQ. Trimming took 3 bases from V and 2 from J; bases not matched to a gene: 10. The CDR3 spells CASSSPPGLAGLQETQYF. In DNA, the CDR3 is TGCGCCAGCAGCTCACCACCGGGACTAGCGGGGTTACAAGAGACCCAGTACTTC. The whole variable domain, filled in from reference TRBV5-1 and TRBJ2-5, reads KAGVTQTPRYLIKTRGQQVTLSCSPISGHRSVSWYQQTPGQGLQFLFEYFSETQRNKGNFPGRFSGRQFSNSRSEMNVSTLELGDSALYLCASSSPPGLAGLQETQYFGPGTRLLVL.

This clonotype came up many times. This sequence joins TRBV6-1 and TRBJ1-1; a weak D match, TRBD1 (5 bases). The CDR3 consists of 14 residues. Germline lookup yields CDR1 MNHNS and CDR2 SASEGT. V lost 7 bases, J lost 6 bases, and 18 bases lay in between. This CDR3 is CASTLGGAQPEAFF. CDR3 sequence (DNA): TGTGCCAGCACCCTGGGAGGGGCCCAGCCTGAAGCTTTCTTT.

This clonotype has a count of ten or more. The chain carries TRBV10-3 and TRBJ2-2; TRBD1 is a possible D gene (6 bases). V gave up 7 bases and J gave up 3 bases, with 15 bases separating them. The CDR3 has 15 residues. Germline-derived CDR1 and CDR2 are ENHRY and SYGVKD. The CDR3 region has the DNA TGTGCCATCAAGAGACAGGATCGGGACACCGGGGAGCTGTTTTTT. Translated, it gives CAIKRQDRDTGELFF.

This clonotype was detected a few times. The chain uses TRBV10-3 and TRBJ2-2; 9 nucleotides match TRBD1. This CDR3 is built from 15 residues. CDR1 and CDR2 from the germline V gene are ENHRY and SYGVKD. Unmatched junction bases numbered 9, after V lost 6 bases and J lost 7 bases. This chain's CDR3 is CAIRPPGQGIGELFF. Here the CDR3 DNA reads TGTGCCATCAGGCCCCCGGGACAGGGAATCGGGGAGCTGTTTTTT.

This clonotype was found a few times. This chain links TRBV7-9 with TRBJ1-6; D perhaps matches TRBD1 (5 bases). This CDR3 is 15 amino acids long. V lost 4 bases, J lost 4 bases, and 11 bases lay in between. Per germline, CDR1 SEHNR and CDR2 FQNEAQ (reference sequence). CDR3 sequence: CASSSPDTYNSPLHF. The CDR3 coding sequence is TGTGCCAGCAGCTCACCGGACACATATAATTCACCCCTCCACTTT.

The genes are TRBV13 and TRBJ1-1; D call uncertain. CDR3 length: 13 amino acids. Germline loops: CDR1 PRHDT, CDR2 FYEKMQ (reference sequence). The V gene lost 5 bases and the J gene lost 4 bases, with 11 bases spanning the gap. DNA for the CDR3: TGTGCCAGCAGCCAAAGGCCAGGCACTGAAGCTTTCTTT. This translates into CASSQRPGTEAFF.

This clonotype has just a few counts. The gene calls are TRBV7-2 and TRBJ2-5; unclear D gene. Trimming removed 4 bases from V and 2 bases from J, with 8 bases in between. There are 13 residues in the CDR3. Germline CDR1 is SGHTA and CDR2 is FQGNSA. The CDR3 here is CASSSDGQETQYF. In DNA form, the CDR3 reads TGTGCCAGCAGCTCGGACGGACAAGAGACCCAGTACTTC.

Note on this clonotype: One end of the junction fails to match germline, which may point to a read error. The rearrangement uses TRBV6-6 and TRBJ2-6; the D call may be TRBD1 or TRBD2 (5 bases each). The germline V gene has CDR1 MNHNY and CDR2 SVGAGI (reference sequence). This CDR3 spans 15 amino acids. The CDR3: CASTKQVSGANILTF. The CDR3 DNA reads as TGTGCCAGCACGAAACAGGTCTCCGGGGCCAACATCCTGACTTTC.